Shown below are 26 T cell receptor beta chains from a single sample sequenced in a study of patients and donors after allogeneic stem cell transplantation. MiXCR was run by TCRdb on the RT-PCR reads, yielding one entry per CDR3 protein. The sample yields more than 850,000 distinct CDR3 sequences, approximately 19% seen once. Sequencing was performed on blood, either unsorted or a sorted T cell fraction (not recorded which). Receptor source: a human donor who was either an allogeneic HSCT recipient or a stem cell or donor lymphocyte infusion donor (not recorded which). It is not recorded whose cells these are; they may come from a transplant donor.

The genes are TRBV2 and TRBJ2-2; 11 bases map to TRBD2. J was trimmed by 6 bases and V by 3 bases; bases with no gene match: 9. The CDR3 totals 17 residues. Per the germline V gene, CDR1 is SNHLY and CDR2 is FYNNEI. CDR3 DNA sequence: TGTGCCAGCAGTGATATTGGTAGCGGGGGGGCCCCCGGGGAGCTGTTTTTT. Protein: CASSDIGSGGAPGELFF. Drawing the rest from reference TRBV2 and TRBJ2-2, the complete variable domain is EPEVTQTPSHQVTQMGQEVILRCVPISNHLYFYWYRQILGQKVEFLVSFYNNEISEKSEIFDDQFSVERPDGSNFTLKIRSTKLEDSAMYFCASSDIGSGGAPGELFFGEGSRLTVL.

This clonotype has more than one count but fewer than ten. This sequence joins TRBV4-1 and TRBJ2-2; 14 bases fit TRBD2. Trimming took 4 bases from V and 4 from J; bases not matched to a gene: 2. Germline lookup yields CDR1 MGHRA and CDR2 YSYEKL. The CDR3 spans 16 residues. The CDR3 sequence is CASSRLAGGLTGELFF. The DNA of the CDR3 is TGCGCCAGCAGCCGACTAGCGGGAGGGCTCACCGGGGAGCTGTTTTTT.

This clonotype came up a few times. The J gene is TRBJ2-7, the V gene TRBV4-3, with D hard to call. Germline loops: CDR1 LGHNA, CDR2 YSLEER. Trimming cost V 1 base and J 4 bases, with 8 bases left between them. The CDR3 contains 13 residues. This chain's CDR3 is CASSQGFQYEQYF. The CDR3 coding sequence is TGCGCCAGCAGCCAAGGGTTTCAGTACGAGCAGTACTTC.

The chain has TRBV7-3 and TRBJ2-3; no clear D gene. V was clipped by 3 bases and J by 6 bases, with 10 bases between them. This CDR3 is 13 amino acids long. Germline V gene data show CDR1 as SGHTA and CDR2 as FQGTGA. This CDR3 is CASSFLEEDTQYF. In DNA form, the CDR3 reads TGTGCCAGCAGCTTCCTGGAAGAGGATACGCAGTATTTT.

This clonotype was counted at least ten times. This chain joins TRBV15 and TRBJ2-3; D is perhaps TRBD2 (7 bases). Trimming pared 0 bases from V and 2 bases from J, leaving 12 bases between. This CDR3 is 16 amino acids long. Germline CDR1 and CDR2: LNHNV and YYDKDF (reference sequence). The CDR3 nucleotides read TGTGCCACCAGCAGAGAAGGGCGGGGGCCCACAGATACGCAGTATTTT. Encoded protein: CATSREGRGPTDTQYF. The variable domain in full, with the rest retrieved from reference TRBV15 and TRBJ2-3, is DAMVIQNPRYQVTQFGKPVTLSCSQTLNHNVMYWYQQKSSQAPKLLFHYYDKDFNNEADTPDNFQSRRPNTSFCFLDIRSPGLGDTAMYLCATSREGRGPTDTQYFGPGTRLTVL.

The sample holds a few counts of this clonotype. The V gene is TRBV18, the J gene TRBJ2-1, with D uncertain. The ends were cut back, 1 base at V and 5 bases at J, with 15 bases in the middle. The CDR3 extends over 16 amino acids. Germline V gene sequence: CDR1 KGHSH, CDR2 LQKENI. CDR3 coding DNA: TGTGCCAGCTCACCACAAGAAGGGCAGATTGACAATGAGCAGTTCTTC. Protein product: CASSPQEGQIDNEQFF.

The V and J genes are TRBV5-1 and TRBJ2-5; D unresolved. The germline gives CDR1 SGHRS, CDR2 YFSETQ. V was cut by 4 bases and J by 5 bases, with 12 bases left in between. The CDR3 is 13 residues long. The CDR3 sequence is CASSPDLKETQYF. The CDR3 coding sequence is TGCGCCAGCAGCCCCGACCTAAAGGAGACCCAGTACTTC. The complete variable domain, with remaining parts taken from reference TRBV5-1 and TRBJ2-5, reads KAGVTQTPRYLIKTRGQQVTLSCSPISGHRSVSWYQQTPGQGLQFLFEYFSETQRNKGNFPGRFSGRQFSNSRSEMNVSTLELGDSALYLCASSPDLKETQYFGPGTRLLVL.

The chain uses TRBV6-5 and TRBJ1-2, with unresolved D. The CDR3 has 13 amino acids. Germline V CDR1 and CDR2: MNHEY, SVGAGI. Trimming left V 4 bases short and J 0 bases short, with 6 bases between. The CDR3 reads CASSSTPNYGYTF. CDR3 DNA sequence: TGTGCCAGCAGTTCCACCCCTAACTATGGCTACACCTTC.

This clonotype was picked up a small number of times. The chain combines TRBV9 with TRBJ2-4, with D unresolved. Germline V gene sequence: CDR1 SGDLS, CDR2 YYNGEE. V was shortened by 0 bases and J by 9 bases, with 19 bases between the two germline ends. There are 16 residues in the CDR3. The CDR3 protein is CASSVAGSPPTTIQYF. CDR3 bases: TGTGCCAGCAGCGTAGCGGGCTCGCCCCCCACAACCATTCAGTACTTC. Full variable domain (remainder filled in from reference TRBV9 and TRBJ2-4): DSGVTQTPKHLITATGQRVTLRCSPRSGDLSVYWYQQSLDQGLQFLIQYYNGEERAKGNILERFSAQQFPDLHSELNLSSLELGDSALYFCASSVAGSPPTTIQYFGAGTRLSVL.

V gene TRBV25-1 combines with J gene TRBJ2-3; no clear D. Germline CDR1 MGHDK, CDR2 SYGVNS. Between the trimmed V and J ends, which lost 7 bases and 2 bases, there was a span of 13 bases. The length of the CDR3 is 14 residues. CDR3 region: CASTPGPNTDTQYF. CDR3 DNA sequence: TGTGCCAGCACGCCGGGCCCTAACACAGATACGCAGTATTTT.

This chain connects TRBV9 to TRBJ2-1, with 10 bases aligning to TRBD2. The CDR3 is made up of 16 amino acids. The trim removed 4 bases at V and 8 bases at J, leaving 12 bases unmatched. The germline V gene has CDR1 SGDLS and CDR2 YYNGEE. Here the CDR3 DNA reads TGTGCCAGCAGCCTAGCTAGCGGGAGTTGGCGCGATGAGCAGTTCTTC. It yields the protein CASSLASGSWRDEQFF.

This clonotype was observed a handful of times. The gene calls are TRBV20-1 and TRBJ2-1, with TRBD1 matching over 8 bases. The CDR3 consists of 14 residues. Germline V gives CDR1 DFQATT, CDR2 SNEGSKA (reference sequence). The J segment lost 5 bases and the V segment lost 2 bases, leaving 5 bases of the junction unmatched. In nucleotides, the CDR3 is TGCAGTGCTAGACGACAGGGGAACAACAATGAGCAGTTCTTC. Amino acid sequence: CSARRQGNNNEQFF.

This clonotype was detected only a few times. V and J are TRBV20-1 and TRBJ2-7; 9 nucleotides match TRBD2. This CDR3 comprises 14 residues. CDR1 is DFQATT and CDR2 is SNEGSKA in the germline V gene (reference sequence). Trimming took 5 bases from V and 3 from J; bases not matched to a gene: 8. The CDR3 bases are TGCAGTGCTGTCCGACTAGCGGAAAACTACGAGCAGTACTTC. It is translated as CSAVRLAENYEQYF.

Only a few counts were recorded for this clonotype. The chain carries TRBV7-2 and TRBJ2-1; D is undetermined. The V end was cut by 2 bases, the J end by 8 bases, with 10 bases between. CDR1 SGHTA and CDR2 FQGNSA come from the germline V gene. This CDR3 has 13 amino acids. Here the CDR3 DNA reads TGTGCCAGCAGCTTAAACTTTTCAGATGAGCAGTTCTTC. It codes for CASSLNFSDEQFF.

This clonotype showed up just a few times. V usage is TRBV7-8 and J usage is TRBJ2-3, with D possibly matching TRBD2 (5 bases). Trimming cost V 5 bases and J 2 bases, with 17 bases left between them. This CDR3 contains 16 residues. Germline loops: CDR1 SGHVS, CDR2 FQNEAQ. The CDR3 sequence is CASSPHSTGNTDTQYF. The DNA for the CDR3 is TGTGCCAGCAGCCCTCATAGTACGGGAAACACAGATACGCAGTATTTT.

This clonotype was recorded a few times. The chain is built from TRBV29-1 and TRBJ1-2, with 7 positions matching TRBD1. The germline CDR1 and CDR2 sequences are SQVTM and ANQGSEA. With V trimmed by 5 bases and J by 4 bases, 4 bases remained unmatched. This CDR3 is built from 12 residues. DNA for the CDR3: TGCAGCGTTACAGGGGCTCCCTATGGCTACACCTTC. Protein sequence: CSVTGAPYGYTF.

In DNA, the CDR3 is TGCGCCAGCAGCTTGGGACTAGCGAAAGGCACCGGGGAGCTGTTTTTT. It specifies CASSLGLAKGTGELFF. The chain carries TRBV5-1 and TRBJ2-2, with 8 nucleotides matching TRBD2. The trim removed 0 bases at V and 4 bases at J, leaving 5 bases unmatched. Germline V lookup: CDR1 SGHRS, CDR2 YFSETQ. CDR3 length: 16 amino acids.

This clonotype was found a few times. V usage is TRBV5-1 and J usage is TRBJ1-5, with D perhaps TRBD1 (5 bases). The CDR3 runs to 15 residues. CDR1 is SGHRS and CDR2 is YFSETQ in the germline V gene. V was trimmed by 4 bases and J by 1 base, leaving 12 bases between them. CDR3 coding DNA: TGCGCCAGCAGCCCTCAGGGAGGGAGCAATCAGCCCCAGCATTTT. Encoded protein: CASSPQGGSNQPQHF.

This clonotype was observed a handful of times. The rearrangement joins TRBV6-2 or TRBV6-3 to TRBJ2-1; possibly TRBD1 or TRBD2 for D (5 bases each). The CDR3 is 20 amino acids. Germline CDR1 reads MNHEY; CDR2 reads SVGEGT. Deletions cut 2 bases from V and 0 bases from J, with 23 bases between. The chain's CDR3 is CASSYGGAFARSYSYNEQFF. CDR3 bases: TGTGCCAGCAGTTACGGGGGAGCCTTTGCACGATCTTACTCCTACAATGAGCAGTTCTTC.

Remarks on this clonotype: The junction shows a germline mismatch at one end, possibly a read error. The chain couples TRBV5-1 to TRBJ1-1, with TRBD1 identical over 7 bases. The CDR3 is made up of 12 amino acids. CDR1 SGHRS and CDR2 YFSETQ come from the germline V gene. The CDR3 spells CASTETGDLYFF. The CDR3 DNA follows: TGCGCCAGCACCGAAACAGGGGACCTATATTTTTTT.

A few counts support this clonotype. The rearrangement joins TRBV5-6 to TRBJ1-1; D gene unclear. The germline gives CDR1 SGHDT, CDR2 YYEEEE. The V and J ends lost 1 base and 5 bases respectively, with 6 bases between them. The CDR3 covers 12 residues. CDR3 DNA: TGTGCCAGCAGCTTGATGTGGACTGAAGCTTTCTTT. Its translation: CASSLMWTEAFF.

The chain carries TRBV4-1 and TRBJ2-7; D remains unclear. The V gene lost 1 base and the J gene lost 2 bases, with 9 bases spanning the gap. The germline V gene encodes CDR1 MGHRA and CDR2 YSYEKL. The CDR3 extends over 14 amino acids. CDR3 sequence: CASSQVPHAYEQYF. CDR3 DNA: TGCGCCAGCAGCCAAGTCCCCCATGCCTACGAGCAGTACTTC.

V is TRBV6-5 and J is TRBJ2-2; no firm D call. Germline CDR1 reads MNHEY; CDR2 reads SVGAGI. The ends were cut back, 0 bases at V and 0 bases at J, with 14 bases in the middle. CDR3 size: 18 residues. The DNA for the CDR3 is TGTGCCAGCAGTTACTCGAGAACGGAAAACTCGAACACCGGGGAGCTGTTTTTT. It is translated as CASSYSRTENSNTGELFF.

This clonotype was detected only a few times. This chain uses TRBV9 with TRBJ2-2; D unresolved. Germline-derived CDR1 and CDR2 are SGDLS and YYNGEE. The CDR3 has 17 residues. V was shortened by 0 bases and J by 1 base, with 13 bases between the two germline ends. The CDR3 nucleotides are TGTGCCAGCAGCGTAGATGGTAGGAGCATGAACACCGGGGAGCTGTTTTTT. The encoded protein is CASSVDGRSMNTGELFF.

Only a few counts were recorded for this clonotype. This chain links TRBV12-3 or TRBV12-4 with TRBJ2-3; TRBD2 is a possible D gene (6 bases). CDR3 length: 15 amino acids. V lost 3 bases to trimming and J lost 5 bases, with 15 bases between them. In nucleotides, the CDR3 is TGTGCCAGCAGTTTTCCCGGGAGTGGCGTAGATACGCAGTATTTT. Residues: CASSFPGSGVDTQYF.

The CDR3 nucleotides read TGCAGCGTTGAAGACGGGGGCCGAGATACGCAGTATTTT. It yields the protein CSVEDGGRDTQYF. The chain is built from TRBV29-1 and TRBJ2-3, with D perhaps assigned TRBD1 or TRBD2 (6 bases each). V shed 0 bases and J shed 5 bases, with 9 bases lying between them. The V gene's germline CDR1 is SQVTM and CDR2 ANQGSEA. The CDR3 spans 13 residues.